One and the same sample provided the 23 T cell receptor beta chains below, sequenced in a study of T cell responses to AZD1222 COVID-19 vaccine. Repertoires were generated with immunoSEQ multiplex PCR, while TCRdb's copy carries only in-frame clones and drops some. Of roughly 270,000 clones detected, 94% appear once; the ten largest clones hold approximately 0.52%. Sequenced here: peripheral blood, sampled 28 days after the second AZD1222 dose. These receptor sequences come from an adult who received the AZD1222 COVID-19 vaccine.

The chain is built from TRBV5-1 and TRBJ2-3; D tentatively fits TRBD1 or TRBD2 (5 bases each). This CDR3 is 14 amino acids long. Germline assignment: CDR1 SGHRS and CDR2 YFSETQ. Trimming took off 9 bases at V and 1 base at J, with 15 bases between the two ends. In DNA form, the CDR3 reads TGCGCCACCGCGAATGGGGGTCGCACAGATACGCAGTATTTT. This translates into CATANGGRTDTQYF.

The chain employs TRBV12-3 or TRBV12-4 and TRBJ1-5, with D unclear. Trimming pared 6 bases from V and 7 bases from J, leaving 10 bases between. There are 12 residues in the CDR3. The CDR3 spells CASSQVRQPQHF. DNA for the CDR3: TGTGCCAGCAGCCAGGTCCGACAGCCCCAGCATTTT.

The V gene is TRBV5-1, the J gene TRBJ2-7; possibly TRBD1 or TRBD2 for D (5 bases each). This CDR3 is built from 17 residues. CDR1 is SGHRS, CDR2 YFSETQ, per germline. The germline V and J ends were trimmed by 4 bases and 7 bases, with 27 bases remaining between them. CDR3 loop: CASSPTRLRDPLGEQYF. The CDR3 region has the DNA TGCGCCAGCAGCCCCACTCGCCTCCGGGACCCACTTGGGGAGCAGTACTTC.

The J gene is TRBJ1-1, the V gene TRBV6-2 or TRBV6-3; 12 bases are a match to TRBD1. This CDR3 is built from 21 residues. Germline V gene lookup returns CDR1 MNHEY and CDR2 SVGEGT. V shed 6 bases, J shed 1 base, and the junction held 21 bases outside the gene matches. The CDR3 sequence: CASSHMYYPRDRGRRNTEAFF. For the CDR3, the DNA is TGTGCCAGCAGCCATATGTATTACCCCCGGGACAGGGGGCGGCGGAACACTGAAGCTTTCTTT.

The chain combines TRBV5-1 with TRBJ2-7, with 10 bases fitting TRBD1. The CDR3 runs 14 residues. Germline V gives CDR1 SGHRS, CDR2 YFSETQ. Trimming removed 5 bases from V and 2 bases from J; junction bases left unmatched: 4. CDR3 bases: TGCGCCAGCAGGTACGGACAGGGGGCCTACGAGCAGTACTTC. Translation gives CASRYGQGAYEQYF. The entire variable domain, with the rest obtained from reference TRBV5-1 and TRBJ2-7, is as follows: KAGVTQTPRYLIKTRGQQVTLSCSPISGHRSVSWYQQTPGQGLQFLFEYFSETQRNKGNFPGRFSGRQFSNSRSEMNVSTLELGDSALYLCASRYGQGAYEQYFGPGTRLTVT.

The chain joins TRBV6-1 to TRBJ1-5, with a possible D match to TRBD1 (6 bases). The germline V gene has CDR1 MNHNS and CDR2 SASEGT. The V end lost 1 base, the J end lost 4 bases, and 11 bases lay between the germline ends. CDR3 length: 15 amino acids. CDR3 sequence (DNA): TGTGCCAGCAGTGAAGGGCAGGGACAAAATCAGCCCCAGCATTTT. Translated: CASSEGQGQNQPQHF.

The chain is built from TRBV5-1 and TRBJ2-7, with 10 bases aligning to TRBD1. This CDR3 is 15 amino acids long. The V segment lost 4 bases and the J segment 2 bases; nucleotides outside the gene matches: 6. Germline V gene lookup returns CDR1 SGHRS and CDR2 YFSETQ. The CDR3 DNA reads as TGCGCCAGCAGCGTGGGACAGGGGTCAACCTACGAGCAGTACTTC. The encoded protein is CASSVGQGSTYEQYF.

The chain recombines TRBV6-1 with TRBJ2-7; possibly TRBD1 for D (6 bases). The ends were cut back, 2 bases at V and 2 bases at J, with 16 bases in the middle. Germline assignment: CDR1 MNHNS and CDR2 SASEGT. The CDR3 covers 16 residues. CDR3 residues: CASSELGGTATYEQYF. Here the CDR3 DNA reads TGTGCCAGCAGTGAACTAGGGGGAACGGCTACCTACGAGCAGTACTTC.

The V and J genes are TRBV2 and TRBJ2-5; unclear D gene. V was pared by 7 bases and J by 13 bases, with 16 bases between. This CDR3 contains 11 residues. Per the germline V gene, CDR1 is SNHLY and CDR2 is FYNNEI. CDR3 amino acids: CASTEGISRYF. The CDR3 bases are TGTGCCAGCACCGAAGGTATCTCCCGGTACTTC.

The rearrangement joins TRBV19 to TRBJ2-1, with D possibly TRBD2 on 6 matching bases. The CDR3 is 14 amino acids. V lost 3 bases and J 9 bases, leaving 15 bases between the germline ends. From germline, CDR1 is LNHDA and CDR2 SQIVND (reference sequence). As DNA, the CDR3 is TGTGCCAGTAGTATCCAGACCGTGGAGGGTGAGCAGTTCTTC. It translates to CASSIQTVEGEQFF. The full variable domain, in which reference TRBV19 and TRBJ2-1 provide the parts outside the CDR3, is DGGITQSPKYLFRKEGQNVTLSCEQNLNHDAMYWYRQDPGQGLRLIYYSQIVNDFQKGDIAEGYSVSREKKESFPLTVTSAQKNPTAFYLCASSIQTVEGEQFFGPGTRLTVL.

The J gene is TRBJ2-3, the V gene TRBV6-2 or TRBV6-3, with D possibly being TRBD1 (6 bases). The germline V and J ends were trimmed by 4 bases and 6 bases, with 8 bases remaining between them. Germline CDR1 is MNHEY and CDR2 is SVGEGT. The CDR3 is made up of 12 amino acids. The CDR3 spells CASSSDRDTQYF. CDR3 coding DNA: TGTGCCAGCAGTTCCGACAGGGATACGCAGTATTTT.

CDR3 DNA: TGCGCCAGCAGCGGACCGACTCCAGCGCAAGAGGAGAACTATGGCTACACCTTC. This translates into CASSGPTPAQEENYGYTF. The chain joins TRBV5-1 to TRBJ1-2; D gene ambiguous. In germline, CDR1 is SGHRS, CDR2 YFSETQ. Trimming took 4 bases from V and 2 from J, leaving 24 bases between them. The CDR3 totals 18 residues. The full variable domain, completed using reference TRBV5-1 and TRBJ1-2, is KAGVTQTPRYLIKTRGQQVTLSCSPISGHRSVSWYQQTPGQGLQFLFEYFSETQRNKGNFPGRFSGRQFSNSRSEMNVSTLELGDSALYLCASSGPTPAQEENYGYTFGSGTRLTVV.

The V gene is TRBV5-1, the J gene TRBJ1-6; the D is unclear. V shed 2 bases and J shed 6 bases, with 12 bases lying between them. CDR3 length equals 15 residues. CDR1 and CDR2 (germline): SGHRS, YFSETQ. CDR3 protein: CASSFNTQVNSPLHF. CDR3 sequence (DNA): TGCGCCAGCAGCTTCAATACGCAGGTTAATTCACCCCTCCACTTT.

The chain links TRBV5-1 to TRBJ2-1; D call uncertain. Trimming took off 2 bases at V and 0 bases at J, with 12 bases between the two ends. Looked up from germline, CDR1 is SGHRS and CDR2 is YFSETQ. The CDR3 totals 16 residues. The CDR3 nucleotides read TGCGCCAGCAGCTTCGCAGGATTAGGCTCCTACAATGAGCAGTTCTTC. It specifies CASSFAGLGSYNEQFF.

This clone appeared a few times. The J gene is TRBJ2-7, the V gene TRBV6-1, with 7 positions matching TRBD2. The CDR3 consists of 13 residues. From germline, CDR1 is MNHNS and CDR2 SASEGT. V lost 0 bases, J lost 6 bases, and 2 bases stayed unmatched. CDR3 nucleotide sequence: TGTGCCAGCAGTGAAGCGGGAGGGCCCGAGCAGTACTTC. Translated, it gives CASSEAGGPEQYF.

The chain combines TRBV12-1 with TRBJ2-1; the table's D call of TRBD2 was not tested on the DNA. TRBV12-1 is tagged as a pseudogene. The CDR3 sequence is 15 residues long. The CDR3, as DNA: TGTGCCAGCAGGCCCGGGACTAGGATATACAATGAGCAGTTCTTC. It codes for CASRPGTRIYNEQFF.

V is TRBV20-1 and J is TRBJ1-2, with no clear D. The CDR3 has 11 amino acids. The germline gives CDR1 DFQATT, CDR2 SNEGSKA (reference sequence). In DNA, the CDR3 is TGCAGCCCCGGGTCCTACCGTGGCTACACCTTC. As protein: CSPGSYRGYTF.

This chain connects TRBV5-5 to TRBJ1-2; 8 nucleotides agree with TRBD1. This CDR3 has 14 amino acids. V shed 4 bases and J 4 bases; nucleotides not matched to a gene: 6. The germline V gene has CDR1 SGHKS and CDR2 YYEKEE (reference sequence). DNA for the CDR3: TGTGCCAGCAGCCCCGGACAGGGAACCTATGGCTACACCTTC. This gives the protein CASSPGQGTYGYTF.

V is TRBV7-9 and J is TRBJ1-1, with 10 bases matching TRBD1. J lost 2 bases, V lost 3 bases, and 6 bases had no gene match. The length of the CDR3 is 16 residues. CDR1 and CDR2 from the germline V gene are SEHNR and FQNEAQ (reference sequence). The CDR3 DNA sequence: TGTGCCAGCAGCTTCACGACAGGGGGCGCAAACACTGAAGCTTTCTTT. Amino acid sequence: CASSFTTGGANTEAFF.

The CDR3 reads CAWAVEGWGTDTQYF. The CDR3 DNA reads TGTGCCTGGGCCGTTGAGGGGTGGGGCACAGATACGCAGTATTTT. The chain is built from TRBV30 and TRBJ2-3; D possibly matches TRBD1 or TRBD2 (5 bases each). V lost 5 bases, J lost 1 base, and 16 bases lay in between. The CDR3 runs to 15 residues. Germline V gene sequence: CDR1 GTSNPN, CDR2 SVGIG (reference sequence).

CDR3 coding DNA: TGTGCCAGCTCCGGAAAAACCGGGGGTAACTATGGCTACACCTTC. Translating gives CASSGKTGGNYGYTF. The J gene is TRBJ1-2, the V gene TRBV6-5, with a possible D match to TRBD1 (5 bases). The CDR3 extends over 15 amino acids. Germline-derived CDR1 and CDR2 are MNHEY and SVGAGI. The ends were cut back, 8 bases at V and 1 base at J, with 17 bases in the middle.

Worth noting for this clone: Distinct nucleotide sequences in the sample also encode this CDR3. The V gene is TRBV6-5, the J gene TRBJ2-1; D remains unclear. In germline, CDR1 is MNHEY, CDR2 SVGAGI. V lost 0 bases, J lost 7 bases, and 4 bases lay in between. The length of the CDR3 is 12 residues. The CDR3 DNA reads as TGTGCCAGCAGTTACTCGGGTAATGAGCAGTTCTTC. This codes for CASSYSGNEQFF.

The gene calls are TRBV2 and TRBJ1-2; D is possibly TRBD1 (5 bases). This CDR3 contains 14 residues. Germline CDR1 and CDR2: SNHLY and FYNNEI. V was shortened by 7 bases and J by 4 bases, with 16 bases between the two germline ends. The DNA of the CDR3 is TGTGCCAGCACGGGGCAGTTGGGAGTCTATGGCTACACCTTC. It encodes CASTGQLGVYGYTF.